These T cell receptor beta chains were read from a single sample in a study of T cell repertoires in cytomegalovirus infection. TCRdb passed the reads through MiXCR, listing each CDR3 protein once. The table records just over 450,000 distinct CDR3 sequences, 42% of them present only once. No antigen is known for these receptors. This sample comprised cultured PBMCs, obtained from culture after CMV antigen stimulation. These receptors originate from a human donor in good health (CMV status not recorded). Some clones in this sample may be carry-over from other donors' samples. Both conserved end residues are part of each CDR3. D genes are given only for firm matches. Size values are once, few and many counts, or a class for expanded clones, and some rows have none.

DNA: TGCGCCAGCAGTCCTCGGTTAACGGACACTGAAGCTTTCTTT; CDR3: CASSPRLTDTEAFF; V: TRBV5-1; J: TRBJ1-1; D: -; size: few
DNA: TGTGCCAGCAGCGCCCCACTAGGGAATGAGCAGTTCTTC; CDR3: CASSAPLGNEQFF; V: TRBV7-4; J: TRBJ2-1; D: -; size: -
DNA: TGTGCCAGCCGAACTACAGGGGGCCCACCCCCGAACACCGGGGAGCTGTTTTTT; CDR3: CASRTTGGPPPNTGELFF; V: TRBV11-2; J: TRBJ2-2; D: TRBD1; size: -
DNA: TGTGCCAGCAGCTTAGAACCATACGAGCAGTACTTC; CDR3: CASSLEPYEQYF; V: TRBV7-9; J: TRBJ2-7; D: -; size: many
DNA: TGTGCCAGCAGCTTAGGGCAGGGGGGCCCTAATGAGCAGTTCTTC; CDR3: CASSLGQGGPNEQFF; V: TRBV7-2; J: TRBJ2-1; D: -; size: -
DNA: TGTGCCAGCAGCATACGACAGTGGAACAGGGGTCTCTCGAACACTGAAGCTTTCTTT; CDR3: CASSIRQWNRGLSNTEAFF; V: TRBV7-8; J: TRBJ1-1; D: TRBD1; size: -
DNA: TGTGCCAGCAGCTTAAAGGCGGGGATCACTAATGAAAAACTGTTTTTT; CDR3: CASSLKAGITNEKLFF; V: TRBV7-9; J: TRBJ1-4; D: -; size: -
DNA: TGTGCCAGCAGCTTAGACGGGCCTCGATTTTACAATGAGCAGTTCTTC; CDR3: CASSLDGPRFYNEQFF; V: TRBV7-2; J: TRBJ2-1; D: -; size: few
DNA: TGTGCCAGCAGCTGGGGACTAGCGGAACAAGAGACCCAGTACTTC; CDR3: CASSWGLAEQETQYF; V: TRBV6-5; J: TRBJ2-5; D: TRBD2; size: -
DNA: TGTGCCAGCAGCACTCAGGGCGGCGCTGAAGCTTTCTTT; CDR3: CASSTQGGAEAFF; V: TRBV7-9; J: TRBJ1-1; D: -; size: -
DNA: TGTGCCAGCAGCCTAACTTACAATCAGCCCCAGCATTTT; CDR3: CASSLTYNQPQHF; V: TRBV11-1; J: TRBJ1-5; D: -; size: -
DNA: TGCGCCAGCAGCCTGACAGGAGGGGAAGATACGCAGTATTTT; CDR3: CASSLTGGEDTQYF; V: TRBV4-1; J: TRBJ2-3; D: -; size: -
DNA: TGCGACAGCAGATTGGGGACCAACTACAATGAGCAGTTCTTC; CDR3: CDSRLGTNYNEQFF; V: TRBV5-1; J: TRBJ2-1; D: -; size: -
DNA: TGCGCCAGCAGCCAAGGGACAGGGGGCGTATTGAGGTTGGAGACCCAGTACTTC; CDR3: CASSQGTGGVLRLETQYF; V: TRBV4-1; J: TRBJ2-5; D: TRBD1; size: few
DNA: TGTGCCAGCAGCGAAACGCTGACGGCGAACACTGAAGCTTTCTTT; CDR3: CASSETLTANTEAFF; V: TRBV5-4; J: TRBJ1-1; D: -; size: -
DNA: TGTGCCAGCAGCCAAGCGGGATTCTACAATGAGCAGTTCTTC; CDR3: CASSQAGFYNEQFF; V: TRBV7-4; J: TRBJ2-1; D: TRBD2; size: -
DNA: TGTGCCAGCAGTGCGCCGGGGGGGGAGCAGTACTTC; CDR3: CASSAPGGEQYF; V: TRBV2; J: TRBJ2-7; D: TRBD2; size: -
DNA: TGTGCCACTAGAGGGACAGGGAAGGATGAAAAACTGTTTTTT; CDR3: CATRGTGKDEKLFF; V: TRBV19; J: TRBJ1-4; D: TRBD1; size: few
DNA: TGTGCCAGCAGCTATGGGACTCACGCCGATACGCAGTATTTT; CDR3: CASSYGTHADTQYF; V: TRBV5-4; J: TRBJ2-3; D: -; size: -
DNA: TGTGCCAGCAGCGTAGCGGGAGGGCCGGACGAGCAGTACTTC; CDR3: CASSVAGGPDEQYF; V: TRBV9; J: TRBJ2-7; D: TRBD2; size: many
DNA: TGTGCCAGCAGGGAAGATGTACAGGGGAACTATGGCTACACCTTC; CDR3: CASREDVQGNYGYTF; V: TRBV12-3/TRBV12-4; J: TRBJ1-2; D: TRBD1; size: few
DNA: TGCGCCAGCAGCCAACCGAGGGTGGGGCTAGCGGGAGGAGAGACCCAGTACTTC; CDR3: CASSQPRVGLAGGETQYF; V: TRBV4-1; J: TRBJ2-5; D: TRBD2; size: -
DNA: TGTGCCAGCGGACAGGGGTCGAACATTCAGTACTTC; CDR3: CASGQGSNIQYF; V: TRBV6-2/TRBV6-3; J: TRBJ2-4; D: TRBD1; size: -
DNA: TGTGCCAGCAGCCCTAACCCGGGATCGAACACTGAAGCTTTCTTT; CDR3: CASSPNPGSNTEAFF; V: TRBV11-2; J: TRBJ1-1; D: -; size: -
DNA: TGTGCCAGCAGTTCTGTAGGGGGGAGTTCACCCCTCCACTTT; CDR3: CASSSVGGSSPLHF; V: TRBV6-5; J: TRBJ1-6; D: -; size: few
DNA: TGTGCTAGTGGTGGGAGTAGCAATCAGCCCCAGCATTTT; CDR3: CASGGSSNQPQHF; V: TRBV12-5; J: TRBJ1-5; D: -; size: -
DNA: TGTGCCAGCAGCTTATTGGGGACAGGTCAGCCCCAGCATTTT; CDR3: CASSLLGTGQPQHF; V: TRBV7-6; J: TRBJ1-5; D: TRBD1; size: few
DNA: TGTGCCAGCAGCAGGACAGGGAGGCAGCCCCAGCATTTT; CDR3: CASSRTGRQPQHF; V: TRBV12-3/TRBV12-4; J: TRBJ1-5; D: TRBD1; size: -
DNA: TGTGCCAGCAGCTCGGCGGACAGGGGAACCGGGGAGCTGTTTTTT; CDR3: CASSSADRGTGELFF; V: TRBV7-8; J: TRBJ2-2; D: TRBD1; size: -
DNA: TGCGCCAGCAGTCAATCTCCCCCGACAGGGATCACCTACGAGCAGTACTTC; CDR3: CASSQSPPTGITYEQYF; V: TRBV23-1; J: TRBJ2-7; D: TRBD1; size: -
DNA: TGTGCCACCGGGGGGCAGTTGAACACTGAAGCTTTCTTT; CDR3: CATGGQLNTEAFF; V: TRBV19; J: TRBJ1-1; D: -; size: -
DNA: TGTGCCAGCAGCTTAGGGCGGAATACTCATACGCAGTATTTT; CDR3: CASSLGRNTHTQYF; V: TRBV11-2; J: TRBJ2-3; D: -; size: -
DNA: TGTGCCAGCAGCTTAGTGGCAGGGGCCAATCAGCCCCAGCATTTT; CDR3: CASSLVAGANQPQHF; V: TRBV7-8; J: TRBJ1-5; D: -; size: few
DNA: TGTGCCAGCAGTCCCAACGGGGGACAGTTTCAGCCCCAGCATTTT; CDR3: CASSPNGGQFQPQHF; V: TRBV27; J: TRBJ1-5; D: TRBD1; size: -
DNA: TGTGCCAGCAGTCCCTCGGGAAGGTATTATGGCTACACCTTC; CDR3: CASSPSGRYYGYTF; V: TRBV6-1; J: TRBJ1-2; D: -; size: -
DNA: TGTGCCAGTAGTCCTCTGGGACAGGACCAAGAGACCCAGTACTTC; CDR3: CASSPLGQDQETQYF; V: TRBV19; J: TRBJ2-5; D: TRBD1; size: few
DNA: TGTGCCAGTAGTAAGTCCTGGCGGAGCTCCTACAATGAGCAGTTCTTC; CDR3: CASSKSWRSSYNEQFF; V: TRBV19; J: TRBJ2-1; D: -; size: -
DNA: TGTGCCATCAGAACTCCTAGCGGGGGGTCGACCTACGAGCAGTACTTC; CDR3: CAIRTPSGGSTYEQYF; V: TRBV10-3; J: TRBJ2-7; D: TRBD2; size: -
DNA: TGTGCCAGCAGCTTGGCGGGACACCCACCAGATACGCAGTATTTT; CDR3: CASSLAGHPPDTQYF; V: TRBV5-4; J: TRBJ2-3; D: -; size: -
DNA: TGCGCCAGCAGCCGTGGGCTAGCGGGGGGTCATGAGCAGTTCTTC; CDR3: CASSRGLAGGHEQFF; V: TRBV5-1; J: TRBJ2-1; D: TRBD2; size: once
DNA: TGCAGTGCACAAAGGGGGACCGGAGGCACTGAAGCTTTCTTT; CDR3: CSAQRGTGGTEAFF; V: TRBV20-1; J: TRBJ1-1; D: -; size: -
DNA: TGTGCCAGCAGCCCGACAGGGAGCCTAGGTGGCTACACCTTC; CDR3: CASSPTGSLGGYTF; V: TRBV12-3/TRBV12-4; J: TRBJ1-2; D: TRBD1; size: -
DNA: TGTGCCAGCAGCCGATCAGGGGGCGTGAACTCTGAAAAACTGTTTTTT; CDR3: CASSRSGGVNSEKLFF; V: TRBV12-3/TRBV12-4; J: TRBJ1-4; D: TRBD1; size: -
DNA: TGTGCCAGCAGGGCCCAGGGAGGCACTGAGCAGTTCTTC; CDR3: CASRAQGGTEQFF; V: TRBV6-1; J: TRBJ2-1; D: -; size: -
DNA: TGTGCCAGCAGTCGACTAGCGGGTCTTGGCCAGTACTTC; CDR3: CASSRLAGLGQYF; V: TRBV2; J: TRBJ2-5; D: TRBD2; size: -
DNA: TGCGCCAGCAGTCGCCCAGATAGAAAGACCCAGTACTTC; CDR3: CASSRPDRKTQYF; V: TRBV10-2; J: TRBJ2-5; D: -; size: -
DNA: TGTGCTAGTGGTCTTTCTCCGGGAGGTCCCACCGGGGAGCTGTTTTTT; CDR3: CASGLSPGGPTGELFF; V: TRBV12-5; J: TRBJ2-2; D: TRBD2; size: -
DNA: TGCGCCAGCAGCCCGGACAGGGGTTATGAGCAGTTCTTC; CDR3: CASSPDRGYEQFF; V: TRBV4-3; J: TRBJ2-1; D: TRBD1; size: few
DNA: TGTGCCAGCAGCTTCAACAATGCGGGTTATGGCTACACCTTC; CDR3: CASSFNNAGYGYTF; V: TRBV7-2; J: TRBJ1-2; D: -; size: few
DNA: TGTGCCAGCAGCTCCCCCGCGGGAGGGTTGGAAGAGACCCAGTACTTC; CDR3: CASSSPAGGLEETQYF; V: TRBV7-9; J: TRBJ2-5; D: TRBD2; size: -
DNA: TGTGCCAGCAGTTTTTCGGACAGAAGCTATGGCTACACCTTC; CDR3: CASSFSDRSYGYTF; V: TRBV12-3/TRBV12-4; J: TRBJ1-2; D: -; size: few
DNA: TGTGCCAGCAAGGACACCGGACTAGCGGGAGTATACGAGCAGTACTTC; CDR3: CASKDTGLAGVYEQYF; V: TRBV6-2/TRBV6-3; J: TRBJ2-7; D: TRBD2; size: -
DNA: TGCGCCAGCAGCCAAGTCCCGACTTCTAACTATGGCTACACCTTC; CDR3: CASSQVPTSNYGYTF; V: TRBV4-1; J: TRBJ1-2; D: -; size: -
DNA: TGTGCTAGTGGCAGACCGGGAGGAATTAATGGCTACACCTTC; CDR3: CASGRPGGINGYTF; V: TRBV12-5; J: TRBJ1-2; D: -; size: -
DNA: TGTGCCACCTCTAGCAGGGAGGTATTGCAGCCCCAGCATTTT; CDR3: CATSSREVLQPQHF; V: TRBV15; J: TRBJ1-5; D: -; size: -